This TCR beta chain originates from a study of blood T cells in healthy people across ages. The ends were cut back, 3 bases at V and 2 bases at J, with 9 bases in the middle. The CDR3 is 14 amino acids. Germline lookup yields CDR1 SGHAT and CDR2 FQDESV (reference sequence). Sample-barcoded 5' priming and a J-beta primer mix drove a second PCR of about 7 to 11 cycles. Each cDNA molecule was tagged by a template-switch adaptor that had 12 random nucleotides. Every sample returned 3 million or more CDR3-containing paired-end reads. MiXCR, applied by TCRdb to the 5' RACE reads, yields one record per CDR3 protein. In the table there are almost 800,000 distinct CDR3 sequences, 58% of which are singletons.

Sequencing was performed on blood. This chain joins TRBV11-1 and TRBJ2-3; D is unclear. The sequence came from a man aged 30 to 45 in good health. The CDR3 here is CASSFAPDTDTQYF. The CDR3 DNA reads as TGTGCCAGCAGCTTCGCCCCGGACACAGATACGCAGTATTTT.